This paragraph covers one T cell receptor beta chain sequence. This specimen comes from a study of shared clonotypes between healthy human individuals. The data were produced by immunoSEQ multiplex PCR, yet TCRdb's version contains in-frame clones alone and is incomplete. The sample lists about 1.1 million clones; about 80% were seen once. This TCR was recovered from a man in his late teens or twenties in good health. Some clones in this sample may be carry-over from other donors' samples. Source material: memory CD4+ T cells from PBMCs. Regarding subset: CD45RA-negative fraction.

The chain's CDR3 is CASSLHGTGAPVAEKLFF. The CDR3 nucleotides read TGTGCCAGCAGTTTACACGGGACAGGGGCCCCTGTGGCTGAAAAACTGTTTTTT. This chain joins TRBV28 and TRBJ1-4; the match to TRBD1 covers 10 bases. The CDR3 runs to 18 residues. Trimming took 2 bases from V and 7 from J; bases not matched to a gene: 13. Germline V lookup: CDR1 MDHEN, CDR2 SYDVKM.